This entry lists 23 T cell receptor beta chains sequenced from one sample in a study of OX40 agonist ivuxolimab in advanced cancers. Measured with immunoSEQ multiplex PCR; TCRdb has only the in-frame clones, and not every one. Here the sample spans about 82,000 clones, about 86% being singletons. The source material was CD4+ or CD8+ T cells sorted from blood, sampled in a trial of the OX40 agonist ivuxolimab. The receptor set was obtained from an adult with an advanced solid tumor such as melanoma, head and neck, liver or kidney cancer.

The chain employs TRBV7-6 and TRBJ2-3; D uncertain. Trimming stripped 0 bases from V and 1 base from J, with 17 bases between. The CDR3 loop spans 18 amino acids. Germline CDR1 SGHVS, CDR2 FNYEAQ. The chain's CDR3 is CASSLALSSAGGTDTQYF. The CDR3 DNA sequence: TGTGCCAGCAGCTTAGCATTGTCGTCGGCTGGGGGCACAGATACGCAGTATTTT. The full variable domain, rest sourced from reference TRBV7-6 and TRBJ2-3, is GAGVSQSPRYKVTKRGQDVALRCDPISGHVSLYWYRQALGQGPEFLTYFNYEAQQDKSGLPNDRFSAERPEGSISTLTIQRTEQRDSAMYRCASSLALSSAGGTDTQYFGPGTRLTVL.

This clone was picked up one time. CDR3 nucleotides: TGTGCCAGCAGCCATACAGCGCCGGGGGTCGAGCAGTACTTC. Translating it yields CASSHTAPGVEQYF. The rearrangement uses TRBV5-4 and TRBJ2-5, with TRBD2 as a possible D gene (6 bases). The J call may not be correct, given that the DNA end is closer to TRBJ2-7. Germline values: CDR1 SGHNT, CDR2 YYREEE (reference sequence). This CDR3 spans 14 amino acids.

The chain is built from TRBV5-4 and TRBJ2-3; TRBD2 might be the D (6 bases). This CDR3 has 15 residues. Germline CDR1 is SGHNT and CDR2 is YYREEE (reference sequence). The ends were cut back, 0 bases at V and 6 bases at J, with 14 bases in the middle. The CDR3 bases are TGTGCCAGCAGCTTGGCCCAGTTTGGAGGGGATACGCAGTATTTT. Protein product: CASSLAQFGGDTQYF.

In nucleotides, the CDR3 is TGTGCCATCAGTGAGTCTCAGGGGGCAAGAACTGAAGCTTTCTTT. Its protein is CAISESQGARTEAFF. V gene TRBV10-3 combines with J gene TRBJ1-1; 8 bases are shared with TRBD1. The V and J ends lost 0 bases and 5 bases, in that order; junction bases with no gene match: 5. CDR1 is ENHRY and CDR2 is SYGVKD in the germline V gene. This CDR3 is built from 15 residues.

This clone was observed a handful of times. For the CDR3, the DNA is TGTGCCAGTAGTATGCGGGGGAGCTCCTACAATGAGCAGTTCTTC. It encodes CASSMRGSSYNEQFF. The V gene is TRBV19, the J gene TRBJ2-1, with 7 bases matching TRBD2. Germline-derived CDR1 and CDR2 are LNHDA and SQIVND (reference sequence). Trimming took 3 bases from V and 0 from J; bases not matched to a gene: 2. CDR3 length: 15 residues. The full variable domain, with the rest looked up from reference TRBV19 and TRBJ2-1, is DGGITQSPKYLFRKEGQNVTLSCEQNLNHDAMYWYRQDPGQGLRLIYYSQIVNDFQKGDIAEGYSVSREKKESFPLTVTSAQKNPTAFYLCASSMRGSSYNEQFFGPGTRLTVL.

The rearrangement joins TRBV27 to TRBJ2-2; D ambiguous. The V gene lost 4 bases and the J gene lost 0 bases, with 15 bases spanning the gap. This CDR3 is 17 amino acids long. Germline V gives CDR1 MNHEY, CDR2 SMNVEV (reference sequence). CDR3 bases: TGTGCCAGCAGTTCCCGCCCAACAGTTACGAACACCGGGGAGCTGTTTTTT. Encoded protein: CASSSRPTVTNTGELFF.

J is TRBJ1-6 and V is TRBV2; the match to TRBD1 covers 9 bases. V shed 6 bases, J shed 9 bases, and the junction held 9 bases outside the gene matches. Germline-derived CDR1 and CDR2 are SNHLY and FYNNEI. The CDR3 sequence is 15 residues long. DNA of the CDR3: TGTGCCAGCAGCGGGGACAGGGTTTTACTTTCACCCCTCCACTTT. Translation gives CASSGDRVLLSPLHF.

The chain uses TRBV6-1 and TRBJ1-1; TRBD1 is a possible D gene (5 bases). The CDR3 is 14 amino acids. V lost 7 bases, J lost 4 bases, and 16 bases lay in between. Germline V gene sequence: CDR1 MNHNS, CDR2 SASEGT. CDR3 nucleotides: TGTGCCAGCACCTGGGGAGGGGACGGCACTGAAGCTTTCTTT. It specifies CASTWGGDGTEAFF.

This clone showed up just once. V gene TRBV11-3 combines with J gene TRBJ1-1; D is perhaps TRBD1 (5 bases). The CDR3 extends over 13 amino acids. Germline V CDR1 and CDR2: SGHNT, YENEEA. V was cut by 5 bases and J by 1 base, with 8 bases left in between. CDR3 residues: CASSLTGNTEAFF. Written as DNA, the CDR3 is TGTGCCAGCAGCCTAACAGGGAACACTGAAGCTTTCTTT.

The CDR3: CASSASLNTEAFF. CDR3 sequence (DNA): TGTGCCAGCAGCGCCAGCCTGAACACTGAAGCTTTCTTT. The rearrangement uses TRBV6-4 and TRBJ1-1; D remains ambiguous. The CDR3 covers 13 residues. V lost 6 bases, J lost 0 bases, and 8 bases lay in between. Germline V gene lookup returns CDR1 MRHNA and CDR2 SNTAGT.

This clone came up once. The chain carries TRBV6-6 and TRBJ1-1; possibly TRBD1 for D (5 bases). The CDR3 covers 15 residues. The V gene lost 6 bases and the J gene lost 2 bases, with 16 bases spanning the gap. The germline CDR1 and CDR2 sequences are MNHNY and SVGAGI (reference sequence). CDR3 DNA sequence: TGTGCCAGCAGACCCCCCGGGACGGCCAACACTGAAGCTTTCTTT. Amino acids: CASRPPGTANTEAFF.

This chain joins TRBV5-1 and TRBJ1-1; 9 bases agree with TRBD1. Unmatched junction bases numbered 5, after V lost 1 base and J lost 10 bases. Germline V gene lookup returns CDR1 SGHRS and CDR2 YFSETQ. The CDR3 length is 13 residues. The CDR3 reads CASSLTPDRGAFF. The CDR3 DNA is TGCGCCAGCAGCTTGACCCCGGACAGGGGAGCTTTCTTT.

As to this clone: The sample contains more than one DNA sequence encoding this CDR3. The chain carries TRBV7-2 and TRBJ1-1; tentative D call: TRBD1 (5 bases). The V end lost 1 base, the J end lost 2 bases, and 8 bases lay between the germline ends. The CDR3 has 14 residues. The V gene's germline CDR1 is SGHTA and CDR2 FQGNSA. The CDR3 region is CASSLGQLNTEAFF. In DNA form, the CDR3 reads TGTGCCAGCAGCTTAGGACAGCTTAACACTGAAGCTTTCTTT.

This sequence joins TRBV6-6 and TRBJ1-2, with D unclear. This CDR3 spans 14 amino acids. V dropped 4 bases and J dropped 2 bases, with 11 bases sitting between them. Germline V CDR1 and CDR2: MNHNY, SVGAGI (reference sequence). Written as DNA, the CDR3 is TGTGCCAGCAGTTCATCATTCCGGAACTATGGCTACACCTTC. Its translation: CASSSSFRNYGYTF.

Here the CDR3 reads CASSLVRGNEKLFF. DNA of the CDR3: TGTGCCAGCAGCTTAGTGAGGGGGAATGAAAAACTGTTTTTT. The chain uses TRBV7-2 and TRBJ1-4; D may be TRBD1 (6 bases). This CDR3 spans 14 amino acids. Trimming cost V 1 base and J 5 bases, with 8 bases left between them. Germline assignment: CDR1 SGHTA and CDR2 FQGNSA.

In its sample, this clone was seen a few times. This sequence joins TRBV7-9 and TRBJ2-3; D uncertain. The CDR3 contains 16 residues. Trimming removed 1 base from V and 5 bases from J, with 16 bases in between. Germline CDR1 is SEHNR and CDR2 is FQNEAQ (reference sequence). In DNA, the CDR3 is TGTGCCAGCAGCTTAGTAATCTCCACAGAAAAAGATACGCAGTATTTT. Residues: CASSLVISTEKDTQYF.

V usage is TRBV7-2 and J usage is TRBJ2-3; D gene ambiguous. Germline CDR1 SGHTA, CDR2 FQGNSA. The CDR3 sequence is 13 residues long. Deletions cut 5 bases from V and 0 bases from J, with 6 bases between. The CDR3 DNA reads as TGTGCCAGCAGCGGACCTAGCACAGATACGCAGTATTTT. Translating gives CASSGPSTDTQYF.

The rearrangement joins TRBV7-2 to TRBJ2-1, with 7 bases that match TRBD2. The CDR3 consists of 13 residues. The V and J ends lost 6 bases and 8 bases, in that order; junction bases with no gene match: 7. Germline V gives CDR1 SGHTA, CDR2 FQGNSA. The CDR3 bases are TGTGCCAGCAGTTCCGGGGGGAGGGATGAGCAGTTCTTC. Translation gives CASSSGGRDEQFF.

This clone has just a few counts. This chain uses TRBV11-2 with TRBJ2-3, with D perhaps TRBD1 or TRBD2 (5 bases each). Germline values: CDR1 SGHAT, CDR2 FQNNGV. This CDR3 contains 15 residues. V shed 4 bases and J shed 4 bases, with 15 bases lying between them. CDR3 DNA sequence: TGTGCCAGCAGCTGGGACGGCCTGGTCTCAGATACGCAGTATTTT. It translates to CASSWDGLVSDTQYF.

The chain has TRBV6-5 and TRBJ1-5; D uncertain. Trimming took off 6 bases at V and 1 base at J, with 10 bases between the two ends. Germline assignment: CDR1 MNHEY and CDR2 SVGAGI. The CDR3 extends over 14 amino acids. The CDR3 DNA reads as TGTGCCAGCAGCCCTGGTCTCAGCAATCAGCCCCAGCATTTT. The encoded protein is CASSPGLSNQPQHF.

The rearrangement uses TRBV6-1 and TRBJ2-7, with 9 bases identical to TRBD2. Losses at the gene ends were 4 bases for V and 7 bases for J; bases not matched to a gene: 8. Germline lookup yields CDR1 MNHNS and CDR2 SASEGT. This CDR3 spans 14 amino acids. The CDR3 loop reads CASSVGGGAGEQYF. CDR3 bases: TGTGCCAGCAGTGTTGGCGGGGGGGCAGGGGAGCAGTACTTC.

In its sample, this clone was seen a few times. The genes are TRBV4-1 and TRBJ1-4; the D is unclear. This CDR3 comprises 18 residues. The germline V gene has CDR1 MGHRA and CDR2 YSYEKL. Trimming removed 3 bases at V and 0 bases at J, with 17 bases between. Here the CDR3 reads CASSQWIPGPSTNEKLFF. DNA for the CDR3: TGCGCCAGCAGCCAGTGGATCCCAGGACCTTCAACTAATGAAAAACTGTTTTTT.

The chain recombines TRBV5-1 with TRBJ1-1, with no clear D. The CDR3 runs 12 residues. Germline loops: CDR1 SGHRS, CDR2 YFSETQ. Trimming removed 5 bases at V and 0 bases at J, with 5 bases between. The CDR3 DNA reads as TGCGCCAGCAGTAGGTTGAACACTGAAGCTTTCTTT. It is translated as CASSRLNTEAFF.